A selection of T cell receptor beta chains follows, all from one sample in a study of blood T cell repertoires in COVID-19. The protocol was immunoSEQ multiplex PCR, while the TCRdb copy is restricted to in-frame clones and leaves out a portion. In the table there are 200,000 or so clones, roughly 80% of which are singletons. The sequenced material came from peripheral blood. The source is a woman in her thirties with acute or convalescent COVID-19. Each CDR3 is given with its conserved first and last residue. D genes are given only for firm matches. The listing skips clone size in some rows; elsewhere it reads once, few, many or a size class.

cdr3_aa cdr3_nt j_call v_call d_call clone_size
CASSPLGQGGGQPQHF TGTGCCAGCAGTCCCCTGGGCCAGGGGGGTGGTCAGCCCCAGCATTTT TRBJ1-5 TRBV27 TRBD1 -
CASSYSLRTQYF TGTGCCAGCAGTTACTCGCTCAGGACCCAGTACTTC TRBJ2-5 TRBV6-2/TRBV6-3 - -
CASSARQGSEKLFF TGCGCCAGCAGCGCCCGACAGGGGAGTGAAAAACTGTTTTTT TRBJ1-4 TRBV5-1 TRBD1 once
CASSFGGIDTQYF TGTGCCAGCAGCTTTGGAGGGATAGATACGCAGTATTTT TRBJ2-3 TRBV9 - -
CATSEGAGTGVSETQYF TGTGCCACCAGTGAGGGGGCAGGGACAGGGGTGTCAGAGACCCAGTACTTC TRBJ2-5 TRBV24-1 TRBD1 once
CASSLLQNNEQFF TGTGCCAGCAGTTTATTACAGAACAATGAGCAGTTCTTC TRBJ2-1 TRBV27 - -
CASSQDQGAGEKLFF TGCGCCAGCAGCCAAGATCAGGGGGCGGGGGAAAAACTGTTTTTT TRBJ1-4 TRBV4-1 TRBD1 -
CASSPPPGQGADTQYF TGTGCCAGCAGCCCCCCTCCGGGACAGGGGGCAGATACGCAGTATTTT TRBJ2-3 TRBV3-1/TRBV3-2 TRBD1 -
CASSPPFRLYEQYF TGTGCCAGCTCACCACCGTTCAGGCTCTACGAGCAGTACTTC TRBJ2-7 TRBV18 - -
CASRKRDRVSEQYF TGTGCCAGCAGGAAGAGGGACAGGGTAAGCGAGCAGTACTTC TRBJ2-7 TRBV2 TRBD1 -
CAISGISTEYHNYGYTF TGTGCCATCAGTGGGATTTCCACAGAGTACCATAACTATGGCTACACCTTC TRBJ1-2 TRBV10-3 - -
CASSARDNYGYTF TGTGCCAGCAGTGCCAGGGATAACTATGGCTACACCTTC TRBJ1-2 TRBV3-1/TRBV3-2 - once
CSASRGQDQPQHF TGCAGTGCTAGTCGGGGACAGGACCAGCCCCAGCATTTT TRBJ1-5 TRBV20-1 TRBD1 once
CASSHADRAARGAEAFF TGTGCCAGTAGCCATGCTGACAGGGCGGCCCGGGGCGCTGAAGCTTTCTTT TRBJ1-1 TRBV19 TRBD1 -
CASSGGRAFGDTQYF TGTGCCAGCAGCGGCGGGAGGGCCTTTGGAGATACGCAGTATTTT TRBJ2-3 TRBV27 TRBD2 -
CASSYQLRVLEQYF TGTGCCAGCAGCTATCAGTTGAGGGTCCTCGAGCAGTACTTC TRBJ2-7 TRBV5-8 - -
CASSLDRHGYTF TGTGCCAGCAGTTTAGACAGGCATGGCTACACCTTC TRBJ1-2 TRBV12-3/TRBV12-4 - few
CASTRAGGPTDTQYF TGTGCCAGCACCCGAGCGGGAGGACCCACAGATACGCAGTATTTT TRBJ2-3 TRBV21-1 - -
CASSFFLQWVAF TGTGCCAGCAGTTTTTTCCTACAGTGGGTCGCTTTT TRBJ1-4 TRBV2 - -
CASSSDVLGYTF TGTGCCAGCAGTTCAGATGTATTAGGCTACACCTTC TRBJ1-2 TRBV7-2 - -
CASSLVGTSGRAYNEQFF TGTGCCAGCAGCTTAGTGGGGACTAGCGGGAGGGCGTACAATGAGCAGTTCTTC TRBJ2-1 TRBV7-2 TRBD2 -
CASRLDREAPGYTF TGTGCCAGCAGACTTGACAGGGAGGCGCCTGGCTACACCTTC TRBJ1-2 TRBV5-4 TRBD1 few
CATRGDRNTEAFF TGTGCCACCCGTGGCGACAGGAACACTGAAGCTTTCTTT TRBJ1-1 TRBV6-5 - -
CASSQDQGGAVYYGYTF TGCGCCAGCAGCCAAGATCAAGGGGGGGCGGTCTACTATGGCTACACCTTC TRBJ1-2 TRBV4-1 - -
CASSPGQGGYTF TGTGCCAGCAGCCCCGGACAGGGTGGCTACACCTTC TRBJ1-2 TRBV6-5 TRBD1 few
CASSDRGYNSPLHF TGTGCCAGCAGTGACAGGGGCTATAATTCACCCCTCCACTTT TRBJ1-6 TRBV27 TRBD1 -
CASSSTGKPNYGYTF TGTGCCAGTAGTTCAACGGGTAAACCTAACTATGGCTACACCTTC TRBJ1-2 TRBV19 - few
CASSDRGQSDTQYF TGTGCCAGCAGCGACAGGGGGCAGTCAGATACGCAGTATTTT TRBJ2-3 TRBV2 TRBD1 -
CAWKTGVPEAFF TGTGCCTGGAAGACAGGGGTCCCTGAAGCTTTCTTT TRBJ1-1 TRBV30 TRBD1 -
CASSDGQGLSPLHF TGCGCCAGCAGTGATGGTCAGGGTCTATCACCCCTCCACTTT TRBJ1-6 TRBV10-2 - once
CASSSRARTEAFF TGTGCCAGCAGTTCCAGGGCGCGGACTGAAGCTTTCTTT TRBJ1-1 TRBV6-5 - -
CASSLGTTNTEAFF TGTGCCAGCAGCCTCGGGACAACGAACACTGAAGCTTTCTTT TRBJ1-1 TRBV14 - -
CASSHRGDSYNEQFF TGTGCCAGCAGCCACAGGGGGGATTCCTACAATGAGCAGTTCTTC TRBJ2-1 TRBV3-1/TRBV3-2 - few
CASSQTGYSDRGFKNEQFF TGCGCCAGCAGTCAAACGGGGTACTCGGACAGGGGCTTTAAGAATGAGCAGTTCTTC TRBJ2-1 TRBV23-1 TRBD1 -
CASSLEGNGYTF TGTGCCAGCAGCTTAGAGGGGAATGGCTACACCTTC TRBJ1-2 TRBV7-2 - once
CASSQQGEAFF TGTGCCAGCAGCCAACAGGGAGAAGCTTTCTTT TRBJ1-1 TRBV3-1/TRBV3-2 - -
CASSLLGEDTEAFF TGTGCCAGCAGTTTGCTAGGGGAGGACACTGAAGCTTTCTTT TRBJ1-1 TRBV28 - -
CASTPATVHRGAVF TGTGCCAGCACCCCAGCGACTGTTCACCGGGGAGCTGTTTTT TRBJ2-2 TRBV5-4 - -
CAWKSGTNSPLHF TGTGCCTGGAAGTCAGGGACAAATTCACCCCTCCACTTT TRBJ1-6 TRBV30 - few
CASNPSRGLSYEQYF TGTGCCAGCAATCCCTCCAGGGGGCTCTCCTACGAGCAGTACTTC TRBJ2-7 TRBV28 TRBD1 few
CASSLRRSFNTEAFF TGTGCCAGCAGCTTGCGTAGATCATTTAACACTGAAGCTTTCTTT TRBJ1-1 TRBV5-4 - -
CASSRGDDGPQHF TGTGCCAGCAGCAGGGGCGACGATGGGCCCCAGCATTTT TRBJ1-5 TRBV2 - few
CASSPPRNYGYTF TGTGCCAGCAGCCCCCCCAGGAACTATGGCTACACCTTC TRBJ1-2 TRBV7-9 - -
CASSLESLADEQFF TGTGCCAGCAGCTTAGAGTCCCTGGCAGATGAGCAGTTCTTC TRBJ2-1 TRBV7-9 - once
CAWSSRRGDGYTF TGTGCCTGGAGTTCGAGGCGGGGGGATGGCTACACCTTC TRBJ1-2 TRBV30 - -
CASSDSSSGRAGEQFF TGTGCCAGCAGCGATTCCTCTAGCGGGAGGGCCGGGGAGCAGTTCTTC TRBJ2-1 TRBV11-3 TRBD2 -
CASSPGRGWTTGYTF TGTGCCAGCAGCCCGGGACGAGGGTGGACTACTGGCTACACCTTC TRBJ1-2 TRBV7-8 - -
CASRPGQNTGELFF TGTGCCAGCAGACCGGGACAAAACACCGGGGAGCTGTTTTTT TRBJ2-2 TRBV6-5 - -
CASSQDWARAYEQYF TGTGCCAGCAGCCAAGACTGGGCCCGCGCCTACGAGCAGTACTTC TRBJ2-7 TRBV4-2 - -
CASSQESAGLSEQFF TGTGCCAGCAGCCAAGAGAGCGCGGGGCTAAGTGAGCAGTTCTTC TRBJ2-1 TRBV14 - -
CASSQEWRGGRHEQFF TGCGCCAGCAGCCAAGAATGGCGGGGGGGCCGGCATGAGCAGTTCTTC TRBJ2-1 TRBV4-3 TRBD2 -
CASSQTGGNGYTF TGTGCCAGCAGCCAAACAGGGGGCAACGGCTACACCTTC TRBJ1-2 TRBV3-1/TRBV3-2 TRBD1 -
CASSFGTGTYEQYF TGTGCCAGCAGCTTCGGGACAGGGACCTACGAGCAGTACTTC TRBJ2-7 TRBV5-4 TRBD1 -
CASSGTGTRTYEQYF TGTGCCAGCAGCGGGACCGGGACTAGGACCTACGAGCAGTACTTC TRBJ2-7 TRBV7-8 TRBD2 -